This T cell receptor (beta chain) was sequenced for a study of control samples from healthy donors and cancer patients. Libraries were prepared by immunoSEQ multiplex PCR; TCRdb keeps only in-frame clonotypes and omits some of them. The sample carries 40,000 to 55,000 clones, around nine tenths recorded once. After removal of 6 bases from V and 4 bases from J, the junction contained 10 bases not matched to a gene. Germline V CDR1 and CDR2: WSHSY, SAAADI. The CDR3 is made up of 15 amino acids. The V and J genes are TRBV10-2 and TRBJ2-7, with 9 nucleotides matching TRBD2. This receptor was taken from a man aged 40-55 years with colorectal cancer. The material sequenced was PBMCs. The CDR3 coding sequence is TGCGCCAGCAGCGAAGTGAGCGGGAGGTTGTACGAGCAGTACTTC. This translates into CASSEVSGRLYEQYF.